This T cell receptor beta chain emerged from a study of CD8 T cells in ankylosing spondylitis. Regarding the study as a whole: There was a TCR beta motif, made of eight highly homologous variants, that appeared characteristic of ankylosing spondylitis blood.

The CDR3 is made up of 13 amino acids. Looked up from germline, CDR1 is SEHNR and CDR2 is FQNEAQ (reference sequence). V gave up 1 base and J gave up 9 bases, with 10 bases separating them. This clonotype was seen ten or more times. Its antigen is as yet unknown. Via MiXCR, TCRdb re-called the 5' RACE reads, giving one row per CDR3 protein. This table holds around 490,000 distinct CDR3 sequences, 5.3% found once. The sample comprised blood, either unsorted or a sorted T cell fraction (not recorded which). This TCR was sampled from a male donor with ankylosing spondylitis. This chain links TRBV7-9 with TRBJ2-1; D is uncertain. CDR3 nucleotides: TGTGCCAGCAGCTTAGAGGGCCCGAGTGAGCAGTTCTTC. This encodes CASSLEGPSEQFF.